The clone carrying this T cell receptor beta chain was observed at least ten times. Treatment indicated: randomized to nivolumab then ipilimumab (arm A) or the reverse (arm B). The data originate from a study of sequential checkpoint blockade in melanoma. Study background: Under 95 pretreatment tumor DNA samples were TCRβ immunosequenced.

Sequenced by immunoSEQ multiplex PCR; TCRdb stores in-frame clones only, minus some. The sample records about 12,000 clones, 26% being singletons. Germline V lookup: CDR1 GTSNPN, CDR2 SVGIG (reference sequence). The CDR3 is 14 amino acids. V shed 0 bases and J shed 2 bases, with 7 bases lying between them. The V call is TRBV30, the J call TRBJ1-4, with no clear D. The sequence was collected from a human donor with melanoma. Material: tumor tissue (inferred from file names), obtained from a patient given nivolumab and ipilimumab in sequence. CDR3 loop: CAWSVRDTNEKLFF. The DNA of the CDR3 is TGTGCCTGGAGTGTACGGGATACTAATGAAAAACTGTTTTTT.